A selection of T cell receptor beta chains follows, all from one sample in a study of blood T cell repertoires in COVID-19. Data came from immunoSEQ multiplex PCR; TCRdb stores just in-frame clones and leaves some out. The sample lists some 53,000 clones, roughly nine tenths seen once, with over 4% in the top ten. The sequenced sample was peripheral blood. These receptor sequences come from a man aged 55 to 70 with active COVID-19. Both conserved end residues are part of each CDR3. D genes are given only for firm matches. Only some rows state a clone size, as once, few, many or a class for expanded clones.

v_call	d_call	clone_size	j_call	cdr3_nt	cdr3_aa
TRBV19	TRBD2	-	TRBJ2-5	TGTGCCAGTAGTACAAGAAGCGGGAGGTACCAAGAGACCCAGTACTTC	CASSTRSGRYQETQYF
TRBV6-2/TRBV6-3	TRBD2	-	TRBJ2-7	TGTGCCAGCAGTAAACCGGGACTAGCGGGAGTTCGGTACGAGCAGTACTTC	CASSKPGLAGVRYEQYF
TRBV4-1	TRBD2	once	TRBJ2-1	TGCGCCAGCAGCCACGCCAGACTAGCGTTCGATGAGCAGTTCTTC	CASSHARLAFDEQFF
TRBV7-2	TRBD1	-	TRBJ2-7	TGTGCCAGCAGCTCTATGCCAGGGGGCTCTAGCGAGCAGTACTTC	CASSSMPGGSSEQYF
TRBV5-4	TRBD1	-	TRBJ2-7	TGTGCCAGCAAAACATTCGGGACAGGGGGCGCCTACGAGCAGTACTTC	CASKTFGTGGAYEQYF
TRBV2	-	-	TRBJ2-7	TGTGCCAGCAGTGAGGAGGGCTGGGGCGAGCAGTACTTC	CASSEEGWGEQYF
TRBV18	-	few	TRBJ2-1	TGTGCCAGCTCACCTTTAGCGCCGAGCTCCTACAATGAGCAGTTCTTC	CASSPLAPSSYNEQFF
TRBV27	TRBD1	-	TRBJ2-5	TGTGCCAGCAGTTTCTACAGGGGCCAAGAGACCCAGTACTTC	CASSFYRGQETQYF
TRBV15	TRBD1	-	TRBJ1-4	TGTGCCACCAGCAGACCGGACAGGGGGTTACTGTTTTTT	CATSRPDRGLLFF
TRBV7-2	TRBD2	-	TRBJ2-1	TGTGCCAGCAGCTCCGACTCGGGGGGCTACAATGAGCAGTTCTTC	CASSSDSGGYNEQFF
TRBV10-1	-	-	TRBJ2-2	TGCGCCAGCAGTGACAGGGAGGCGACCACTGGTGGGGAGCTGTTTTTT	CASSDREATTGGELFF
TRBV5-1	-	-	TRBJ1-3	TGCGCCAGCAGCTTGGGGGACATAGTCGGAAACACCATATATTTT	CASSLGDIVGNTIYF
TRBV7-2	TRBD2	-	TRBJ2-5	TGTGCCAGCAGTAGAGCGGGAGAGCCCCAAGAGACCCAGTACTTC	CASSRAGEPQETQYF
TRBV19	-	-	TRBJ2-1	TGTGCCAGTAGTATTTTCGGCGGCAATGAGCAGTTCTTC	CASSIFGGNEQFF
TRBV13	TRBD2	-	TRBJ2-3	TGTGCCAGCAGCTTAGCCTGGACTAGCGGGGAGACTAGCACAGATACGCAGTATTTT	CASSLAWTSGETSTDTQYF
TRBV10-2	-	-	TRBJ2-1	TGCGCCAGCAGTGACCAGGGCAGGTCCTACAATGAGCAGTTCTTC	CASSDQGRSYNEQFF
TRBV29-1	TRBD1	once	TRBJ2-1	TGCAGCACTCGGGACAGCTTTCCCTCCTACAATGAGCAGTTCTTC	CSTRDSFPSYNEQFF
TRBV28	-	-	TRBJ1-1	TGTGCCAGCAGCTTACCAGTCACTGAAGCTTTCTTT	CASSLPVTEAFF
TRBV6-7	-	-	TRBJ2-1	TGTGCCAGCAGGGGTAGGCGGGACCGTACGTTCGGCGATGAGCAGTTCTTC	CASRGRRDRTFGDEQFF
TRBV7-2	-	once	TRBJ1-1	TGTGCCAGCAGCTTACAATACCAGACTGAAGCTTTCTTT	CASSLQYQTEAFF
TRBV19	TRBD2	-	TRBJ2-1	TGTGCCAGTAGCTCCTCACTAGCGAGCTCCTACAATGAGCAGTTCTTC	CASSSSLASSYNEQFF
TRBV18	TRBD1	-	TRBJ2-1	TGTGCCAGCTCACAACAGGGGGCGGTCAATGAGCAGTTCTTC	CASSQQGAVNEQFF
TRBV28	TRBD2	-	TRBJ2-5	TGTGCCAGCAGCGTACCGGGACTAGGGGGGGAGACCCAGTACTTC	CASSVPGLGGETQYF
TRBV29-1	-	-	TRBJ2-7	TGCAGCGTTGAAAGTCGGTGGACAGAAGGACCTCCCTACGAGCAGTACTTC	CSVESRWTEGPPYEQYF
TRBV7-8	TRBD1	-	TRBJ2-7	TGTGCCAGCAGCGTAAGACAGGGGGCGTTAGTCGAGCAGTACTTC	CASSVRQGALVEQYF
TRBV28	TRBD1	-	TRBJ1-6	TGTGCCAGCAGCCGAGGACAGGGGGCTTCACCCCTCCACTTT	CASSRGQGASPLHF
TRBV28	-	-	TRBJ2-1	TGTGCCAGCAGTTCCTCTCGGGAATTGGACAATGAGCAGTTCTTC	CASSSSRELDNEQFF
TRBV21-1	-	-	TRBJ2-4	TGTGCCAGCAGCAAAGAGGCGGGACGGACCCTCCAGTACTTC	CASSKEAGRTLQYF
TRBV4-1	TRBD2	-	TRBJ2-2	TGCGCCAGCAGCCATGGACTAGCGGGAGGGCCCACCGGGGAGCTGTTTTTT	CASSHGLAGGPTGELFF
TRBV6-2/TRBV6-3	TRBD1	once	TRBJ1-1	TGTGCCAGCAGCCTCGGACAGGGGGCTTTCTTT	CASSLGQGAFF
TRBV11-2	-	medium-sized	TRBJ1-3	TGTGCCAGCAGCCTACCTAGGACAGACTCTGGAAACACCATATATTTT	CASSLPRTDSGNTIYF
TRBV3-1/TRBV3-2	TRBD2	-	TRBJ2-2	TGTGCCAGCAGCCTAGCGGGAGGGAGCCACACCGGGGAGCTGTTTTTT	CASSLAGGSHTGELFF
TRBV7-9	-	-	TRBJ1-2	TGTGCCAGCAGCTTAAGGGCCCAGGGATTTGATGGCTACACCTTC	CASSLRAQGFDGYTF
TRBV20-1	TRBD1	-	TRBJ2-7	TGCAGTGCTAGTGGGACAGCAGATTCCTACGAGCAGTACTTC	CSASGTADSYEQYF
TRBV24-1	TRBD1	-	TRBJ2-2	TGTGCCACCGCCGGGACAGGGAGAACCGGGGAGCTGTTTTTT	CATAGTGRTGELFF
TRBV28	TRBD1	-	TRBJ1-2	TGTGCCAGCAGTTTGGGCCTGGACAGGAAAAACTATGGCTACACCTTC	CASSLGLDRKNYGYTF
TRBV28	-	-	TRBJ1-4	TGTGCCAGCAGTTTAACAGATTCTAATGAAAAACTGTTTTTT	CASSLTDSNEKLFF
TRBV6-5	-	-	TRBJ2-7	TGTGCCAGCAGTTTCCAGGGGTCCGCCTACGAGCAGTACTTC	CASSFQGSAYEQYF
TRBV4-3	TRBD2	few	TRBJ2-3	TGCGCCAGCAGCCAAGCCCCCCTAGCGGTGGCGGATACGCAGTATTTT	CASSQAPLAVADTQYF
TRBV11-2	TRBD1	once	TRBJ1-2	TGTGCCAGCAGCCGGGACAGGGGTGATGGCTACACCTTC	CASSRDRGDGYTF
TRBV6-2/TRBV6-3	TRBD2	-	TRBJ2-1	TGTGCCAGCAGTTTAGCGGGAGGGCCGGATGAGCAGTTCTTC	CASSLAGGPDEQFF
TRBV11-2	TRBD2	-	TRBJ2-3	TGTGCCAGCAGACCCGTCACATACTTAGCGGGGATAAGCACAGATACGCAGTATTTT	CASRPVTYLAGISTDTQYF
TRBV29-1	-	-	TRBJ2-7	TGCAGCGCTATAACAGGGAAATCGCCCTACGAGCAGTACTTC	CSAITGKSPYEQYF
TRBV5-4	TRBD2	-	TRBJ2-7	TGTGCCAGCAGCCGGGGACTAGCGGGAGGGCCTCGGGAGCAGTACTTC	CASSRGLAGGPREQYF
TRBV27	-	once	TRBJ1-6	TGTGCCAGCAGTTTACCCCCTGCAGGGTTGGATTCACCCCTCCACTTT	CASSLPPAGLDSPLHF
TRBV28	-	-	TRBJ2-7	TGTGCCAGCAGTTCCCAGGGGCTCAGGAGCTCCTACGAGCAGTACTTC	CASSSQGLRSSYEQYF
TRBV7-2	TRBD2	-	TRBJ2-3	TGTGCCAGCAGCTTAGGACTAGCGGTCACAGATACGCAGTATTTT	CASSLGLAVTDTQYF
TRBV6-5	TRBD1	-	TRBJ2-2	TGTGCCAGCAGTTGGGGTTGGGACAGGGACACCGGGGAGCTGTTTTTT	CASSWGWDRDTGELFF